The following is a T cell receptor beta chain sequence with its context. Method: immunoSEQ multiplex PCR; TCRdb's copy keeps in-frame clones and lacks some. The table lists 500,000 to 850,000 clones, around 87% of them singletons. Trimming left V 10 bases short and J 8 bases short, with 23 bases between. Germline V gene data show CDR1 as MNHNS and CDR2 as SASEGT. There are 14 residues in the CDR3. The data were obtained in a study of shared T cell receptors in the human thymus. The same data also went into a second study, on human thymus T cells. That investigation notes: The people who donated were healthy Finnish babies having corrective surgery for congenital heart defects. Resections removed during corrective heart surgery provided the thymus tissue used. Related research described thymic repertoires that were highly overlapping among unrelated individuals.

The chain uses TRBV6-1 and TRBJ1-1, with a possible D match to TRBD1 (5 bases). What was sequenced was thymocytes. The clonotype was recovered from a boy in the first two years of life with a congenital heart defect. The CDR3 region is CATTVVIGATEAFF. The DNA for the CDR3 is TGTGCCACCACAGTGGTCATAGGGGCCACAGAAGCTTTCTTT.